The 11 T cell receptor beta chains below all came from one sample that was sequenced in a study of OX40 agonist ivuxolimab in advanced cancers. Method: immunoSEQ multiplex PCR; TCRdb's copy keeps in-frame clones and lacks some. The sample lists around 92,000 clones, 84% seen once, with 2.5% to 3% in the top ten. This specimen consisted of CD4+ or CD8+ T cells sorted from blood, obtained in a trial of the OX40 agonist ivuxolimab. These receptors all come from an adult with an advanced solid tumor such as melanoma, head and neck, liver or kidney cancer.

V usage is TRBV11-2 and J usage is TRBJ2-1; D might be TRBD1 or TRBD2, each matching 5 bases. V was cut by 5 bases and J by 1 base, with 24 bases left in between. Germline CDR1 is SGHAT and CDR2 is FQNNGV. The CDR3 covers 19 residues. The DNA of the CDR3 is TGTGCCAGCAGCCCCCACGTGAGGGGCGGTGGGGGTTCCTACAATGAGCAGTTCTTC. Amino acids: CASSPHVRGGGGSYNEQFF.

This chain connects TRBV7-3 to TRBJ2-3; the match to TRBD1 covers 7 bases. V lost 5 bases and J lost 0; bases outside the gene matches: 11. CDR1 and CDR2 from the germline V gene are SGHTA and FQGTGA. CDR3 size: 17 residues. CDR3 amino acids: CASSDKPGQSSTDTQYF. CDR3 sequence (DNA): TGTGCCAGCAGCGATAAACCGGGACAGTCTAGCACAGATACGCAGTATTTT.

This rearrangement joins TRBV10-3 to TRBJ1-5; D is perhaps TRBD1 (6 bases). CDR1 is ENHRY and CDR2 is SYGVKD in the germline V gene. With 3 bases removed from V and 2 bases from J, the gap between germline ends came to 17 bases. The CDR3 totals 17 residues. CDR3: CAISDFSGALGNQPQHF. CDR3 nucleotides: TGTGCCATCAGTGATTTCTCGGGGGCTCTGGGCAATCAGCCCCAGCATTTT.

The chain links TRBV28 to TRBJ2-3, with no clear D. This CDR3 spans 14 amino acids. CDR1 and CDR2 (germline): MDHEN, SYDVKM. The ends were cut back, 6 bases at V and 2 bases at J, with 12 bases in the middle. CDR3: CASSSVSVTDTQYF. CDR3 nucleotide sequence: TGTGCCAGCAGCTCCGTCTCAGTCACAGATACGCAGTATTTT.

V and J are TRBV5-5 and TRBJ2-3; D possibly corresponds to TRBD1 (6 bases). V was shortened by 2 bases and J by 0 bases, with 13 bases between the two germline ends. The CDR3 spans 16 residues. Germline loops: CDR1 SGHKS, CDR2 YYEKEE (reference sequence). The CDR3 region has the DNA TGTGCCAGCAGCTTCGGGACACTACTTAGCACAGATACGCAGTATTTT. It yields the protein CASSFGTLLSTDTQYF.

The genes are TRBV6-1 and TRBJ2-2; D may be TRBD1 (6 bases). The CDR3 contains 15 residues. With 5 bases removed from V and 1 base from J, the gap between germline ends came to 11 bases. In germline, CDR1 is MNHNS, CDR2 SASEGT. CDR3 protein: CASSSGTKNTGELFF. The CDR3 nucleotides are TGTGCCAGCAGTTCCGGGACAAAGAACACCGGGGAGCTGTTTTTT.

This clone has just a few counts. The V and J genes are TRBV11-2 and TRBJ1-1; perhaps TRBD1 as D (6 bases). Germline values: CDR1 SGHAT, CDR2 FQNNGV. V dropped 4 bases and J dropped 1 base, with 7 bases sitting between them. CDR3 length: 13 amino acids. CDR3 nucleotide sequence: TGTGCCAGCAGCTCACAGGGGAACACTGAAGCTTTCTTT. Translation: CASSSQGNTEAFF.

This clone has only one observation. This chain connects TRBV11-3 to TRBJ1-4; D unclear. Trimming cost V 6 bases and J 7 bases, with 27 bases left between them. The CDR3 spans 18 residues. Germline CDR1 and CDR2: SGHNT and YENEEA. CDR3 bases: TGTGCCAGCAGACGCGAGACTGGATCAGGAGGCTTGGGTGAAAAACTGTTTTTT. This sequence encodes CASRRETGSGGLGEKLFF.

The rearrangement joins TRBV18 to TRBJ2-7; D call uncertain. The germline V and J ends were trimmed by 1 base and 5 bases, with 6 bases remaining between them. The CDR3 is made up of 12 amino acids. Per germline, CDR1 KGHSH and CDR2 LQKENI. CDR3 nucleotide sequence: TGTGCCAGCTCACCACTAGGCAACGAGCAGTACTTC. It is translated as CASSPLGNEQYF.

This rearrangement joins TRBV7-9 to TRBJ1-4; D is unclear. The CDR3 sequence is 15 residues long. The germline V gene has CDR1 SEHNR and CDR2 FQNEAQ (reference sequence). Trimming shortened V by 0 bases and J by 6 bases, and 11 bases separated the two germline ends. In DNA, the CDR3 is TGTGCCAGCAGCTTAGCGATGGGGTACGATGAAAAACTGTTTTTT. Amino acid sequence: CASSLAMGYDEKLFF.

The rearrangement joins TRBV7-6 to TRBJ2-5; D ambiguous. Germline CDR1 is SGHVS and CDR2 is FNYEAQ. The CDR3 sequence is 15 residues long. Trimming removed 1 base at V and 2 bases at J, with 11 bases between. CDR3 region: CASSLEIGYQETQYF. CDR3 nucleotides: TGTGCCAGCAGCTTAGAAATAGGGTATCAAGAGACCCAGTACTTC.